This is a list of T cell receptor beta chains from one sample in a study of shared clonotypes between healthy human individuals. This table comes from immunoSEQ multiplex PCR, and its TCRdb copy is limited to in-frame clones, with some not included. Among over 2 million clones, roughly 95% were seen once, and the ten largest hold roughly 1%. Input material: naive CD8+ T cells sorted from blood. The origin of the receptors is a man younger than 30 in good health. The CDR3 runs from the conserved cysteine through the conserved F or W. A D gene is named only where the DNA matches it firmly. Size is stated for part of the rows, as once, few or many counts, or as a class when the clone is expanded.

size: -; V: TRBV6-1; J: TRBJ2-7; D: TRBD2; CDR3: CASSEGSGMAEQYF
size: -; V: TRBV11-2; J: TRBJ2-2; D: -; CDR3: CASSLEWGLGELFF
size: -; V: TRBV27; J: TRBJ2-2; D: TRBD2; CDR3: CASSLLGLASGELFF
size: once; V: TRBV7-9; J: TRBJ2-5; D: -; CDR3: CASSLRRDRTQYF
size: -; V: TRBV2; J: TRBJ2-7; D: -; CDR3: CASSELGSSSYEQYF
size: once; V: TRBV9; J: TRBJ2-5; D: TRBD2; CDR3: CASSVGLAGGLRTQYF
size: -; V: TRBV5-1; J: TRBJ2-3; D: TRBD2; CDR3: CASSFSGVNADTQYF
size: -; V: TRBV12-5; J: TRBJ2-1; D: -; CDR3: CASGLGSYNEQFF
size: -; V: TRBV5-6; J: TRBJ1-2; D: TRBD1; CDR3: CASSFGTVDGYTF
size: once; V: TRBV15; J: TRBJ2-7; D: -; CDR3: CATTPGHAHEQYF
size: few; V: TRBV29-1; J: TRBJ1-2; D: -; CDR3: CSATDGYGYTF
size: once; V: TRBV4-1; J: TRBJ2-5; D: TRBD2; CDR3: CASSQVKPWTSGKETQYF
size: -; V: TRBV23-1; J: TRBJ2-7; D: -; CDR3: CASSQWETLLEAYEQYF
size: once; V: TRBV28; J: TRBJ1-5; D: -; CDR3: CASSSPGTNQPQHF
size: -; V: TRBV7-9; J: TRBJ2-7; D: TRBD2; CDR3: CASSYSPGGSSEQYF
size: once; V: TRBV27; J: TRBJ2-7; D: TRBD1; CDR3: CASSFNRGDSYEQYF
size: -; V: TRBV7-9; J: TRBJ1-3; D: -; CDR3: CASIRPGGSLSGNTIYF